What follows are 7 T cell receptor beta chains derived from one specimen sequenced in a study of cytomegalovirus exposure and HLA in healthy donors (dated by TCRdb to about 2017). Libraries were prepared through the immunoSEQ multiplex PCR assay. A mixture of 60 forward primers for TCR Vbeta segments and 13 reverse primers for TCR Jbeta segments was used in the multiplex PCR. TCRdb carries this immuneACCESS record with in-frame sequences only. Its versions omit some clonotypes, under half of them owing to an unresolved V gene in the studies checked, with the rest unexplained. This sample comprises some 110,000 clones, around 75% of them detected only once. The top ten clones comprise about 0.92% of the sample. Input material: PBMCs. These receptors came from a woman younger than 45 in good health and CMV-seronegative.

This clone has just a few counts. The chain combines TRBV7-6 with TRBJ2-3; 14 positions agree with TRBD2. The CDR3 is made up of 16 amino acids. V lost 2 bases to trimming and J lost 5 bases; unmatched junction nucleotides: 3. Looked up from germline, CDR1 is SGHVS and CDR2 is FNYEAQ. In DNA, the CDR3 is TGTGCCAGCAGCTTATTCGGACTAGCGGGAGGAGATACGCAGTATTTT. This codes for CASSLFGLAGGDTQYF.

V is TRBV19 and J is TRBJ2-5; D may be TRBD1 (6 bases). Germline lookup yields CDR1 LNHDA and CDR2 SQIVND (reference sequence). V was pared by 6 bases and J by 1 base, with 15 bases between. This CDR3 has 15 amino acids. CDR3 DNA sequence: TGTGCCAGTAGCAGGGGAGTCGATATCCAAGAGACCCAGTACTTC. Translated: CASSRGVDIQETQYF.

The CDR3 region is CAISGEALEPQHF. The CDR3 DNA reads TGTGCCATCAGTGGAGAGGCGTTGGAGCCCCAGCATTTT. V and J are TRBV10-3 and TRBJ1-5; D gene unclear. Trimming pared 4 bases from V and 8 bases from J, leaving 12 bases between. Per germline, CDR1 ENHRY and CDR2 SYGVKD. The CDR3 is 13 amino acids.

This clone has a handful of counts. This sequence joins TRBV5-1 and TRBJ2-1; 9 nucleotides match TRBD1. The CDR3 has 15 residues. Looked up from germline, CDR1 is SGHRS and CDR2 is YFSETQ. V shed 4 bases and J 4 bases; nucleotides not matched to a gene: 6. Written as DNA, the CDR3 is TGCGCCAGCAGCCTGGAGGGACAGGGTTACAATGAGCAGTTCTTC. Its translation: CASSLEGQGYNEQFF. Using reference TRBV5-1 and TRBJ2-1 for the parts outside the CDR3, the full variable domain is KAGVTQTPRYLIKTRGQQVTLSCSPISGHRSVSWYQQTPGQGLQFLFEYFSETQRNKGNFPGRFSGRQFSNSRSEMNVSTLELGDSALYLCASSLEGQGYNEQFFGPGTRLTVL.

The chain couples TRBV4-3 to TRBJ1-1; D might be TRBD1 (5 bases). The length of the CDR3 is 15 residues. Germline lookup yields CDR1 LGHNA and CDR2 YSLEER. Between the trimmed V and J ends, which lost 4 bases and 3 bases, there was a span of 15 bases. Here the CDR3 reads CASSLKTDGYTEAFF. DNA of the CDR3: TGCGCCAGCAGCCTTAAGACAGACGGATACACTGAAGCTTTCTTT.

This clone showed up just once. This chain links TRBV10-1 with TRBJ1-1; tentatively, D is TRBD1 (5 bases). V was pared by 1 base and J by 6 bases, with 15 bases between. CDR3 length: 15 amino acids. From germline, CDR1 is WNHNN and CDR2 SYGVQD (reference sequence). CDR3 residues: CASSEWGSPEPEAFF. CDR3 nucleotide sequence: TGCGCCAGCAGTGAGTGGGGCAGTCCCGAACCTGAAGCTTTCTTT.

This clone was counted a few times. The genes are TRBV19 and TRBJ1-2; TRBD1 might be the D (5 bases). The CDR3 runs to 14 residues. Trimming removed 5 bases from V and 1 base from J, with 11 bases in between. Germline assignment: CDR1 LNHDA and CDR2 SQIVND (reference sequence). The CDR3 bases are TGTGCCAGTAGTTTCCAGACAGATAACTATGGCTACACCTTC. Its protein product is CASSFQTDNYGYTF.